Sequencing of this TCR beta chain was carried out in a study of blood T cell repertoires in COVID-19. Study context: T cells, B-cell-depleted T cells, or PBMCs supplied cDNA or gDNA.

Original data processing: Using reference gene primer amplification, nucleated cell counts were estimated. Clones were sequenced by immunoSEQ multiplex PCR, and TCRdb holds only the in-frame ones, with some missing. V and J calls and clone size are those listed in that table; D and trimming were worked out from the DNA. The table records 200,000 to 250,000 clones, approximately 82% of them present only once. V was trimmed by 6 bases and J by 7 bases, leaving 22 bases between them. CDR1 is MDHEN and CDR2 is SYDVKM in the germline V gene. This CDR3 contains 15 residues. V is TRBV28 and J is TRBJ2-7; possibly TRBD2 for D (6 bases). The sequenced sample consisted of peripheral blood. This TCR was recovered from a woman over 75 with acute or convalescent COVID-19. CDR3 sequence (DNA): TGTGCCAGCAGGGAGGGGCAGTCTATCGGCGGAGAGCAGTACTTC. Residues: CASREGQSIGGEQYF.